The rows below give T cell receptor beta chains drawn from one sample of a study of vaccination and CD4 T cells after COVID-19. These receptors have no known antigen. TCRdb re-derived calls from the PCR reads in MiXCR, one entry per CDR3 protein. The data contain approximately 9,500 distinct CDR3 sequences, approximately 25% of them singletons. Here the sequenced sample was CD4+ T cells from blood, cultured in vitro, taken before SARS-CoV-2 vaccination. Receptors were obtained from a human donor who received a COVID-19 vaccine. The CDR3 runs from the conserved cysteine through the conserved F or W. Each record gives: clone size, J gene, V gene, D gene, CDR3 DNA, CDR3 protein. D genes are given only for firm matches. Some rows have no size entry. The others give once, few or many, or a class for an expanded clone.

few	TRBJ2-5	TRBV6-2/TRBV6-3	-	TGTGCCAGCAGCTACGTCAGGGGTGGTGAGACCCAGTACTTC	CASSYVRGGETQYF
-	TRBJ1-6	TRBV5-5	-	TGTGCCAGCAGCGCCCCGAACAGTTCACCCCTCCACTTT	CASSAPNSSPLHF
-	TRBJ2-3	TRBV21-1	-	TGTGCCAGCAGCAAAGAGGGGGGGGGGGCGGGAGATACGCAGTATTTT	CASSKEGGGAGDTQYF
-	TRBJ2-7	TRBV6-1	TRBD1	TGTGCCAGCAGTCGACAGGGGACGTCCTCCTACGAGCAGTACTTC	CASSRQGTSSYEQYF
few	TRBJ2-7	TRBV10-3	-	TGTGCCATCAGCCCAGGGAACTCCTACGAGCAGTACTTC	CAISPGNSYEQYF
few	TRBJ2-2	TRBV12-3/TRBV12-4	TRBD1	TGTGCCAGCAGTCCCCCGACAGGGGGCGCCTCCGGGGAGCTGTTTTTT	CASSPPTGGASGELFF
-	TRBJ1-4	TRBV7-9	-	TGTGCCAGCAGCCCTAGACAGACAACTAATGAAAAACTGTTTTTT	CASSPRQTTNEKLFF
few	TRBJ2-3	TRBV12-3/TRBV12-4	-	TGTGCCAGCAGGCCCGACAGCACAGATACGCAGTATTTT	CASRPDSTDTQYF
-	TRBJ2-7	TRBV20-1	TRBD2	TGCAGTGCTGCTCATAGCGGGGGGGCGTACGAGCAGTACTTC	CSAAHSGGAYEQYF
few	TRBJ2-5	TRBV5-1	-	TGCGCCAGCAGCCCGGGGACTTTGTGGACCCAGTACTTC	CASSPGTLWTQYF
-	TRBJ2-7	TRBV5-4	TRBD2	TGTGCCAGCAGCCCAGGGACTAGCGGACACTACGAGCAGTACTTC	CASSPGTSGHYEQYF
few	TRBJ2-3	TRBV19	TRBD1	TGTGCCAGTAGTATGAGGGGACAGGGATTGGGTACGCAGTATTTT	CASSMRGQGLGTQYF
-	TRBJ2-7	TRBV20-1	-	TGCAGTGCGAGCCAGGGGCCCGAACGGGGGGAGCAGTACTTC	CSASQGPERGEQYF
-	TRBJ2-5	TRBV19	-	TGTGCCAGTAGTATAGGACGGCAGCTCCAAGAGACCCAGTACTTC	CASSIGRQLQETQYF
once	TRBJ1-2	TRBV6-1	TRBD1	TGTGCCAGCAGTGAAGTCGGCAGGGGGGGCTATGGCTACACCTTC	CASSEVGRGGYGYTF
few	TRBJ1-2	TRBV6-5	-	TGTGCCAGCAGTTACTCGGGGTCCTATGGCTACACCTTC	CASSYSGSYGYTF
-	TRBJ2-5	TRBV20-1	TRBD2	TGCAGTGCAGCACCGGGACTAGCGGGGGGGCCGCAGGAGACCCAGTACTTC	CSAAPGLAGGPQETQYF
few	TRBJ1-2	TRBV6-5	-	TGTGCCAGCAGTTACTCCACAATAGGTCTTGGCTACACCTTC	CASSYSTIGLGYTF
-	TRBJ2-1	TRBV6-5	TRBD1	TGTGCCAGCAGTTACACCCGTCCGGGACAGGGGTTCAATGAGCAGTTCTTC	CASSYTRPGQGFNEQFF
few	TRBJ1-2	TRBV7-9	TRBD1	TGTGCCAGCAGTATGACAGGGGGCAGTATCGATGGCTACACCTTC	CASSMTGGSIDGYTF
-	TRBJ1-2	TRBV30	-	TGTGCCTGGAGCTACACCTATGGCTACACCTTC	CAWSYTYGYTF
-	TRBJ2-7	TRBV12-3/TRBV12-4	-	TGTGCCAGCAGTCGTGGGGTAGTCTACGAGCAGTACTTC	CASSRGVVYEQYF
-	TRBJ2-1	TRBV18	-	TGTGCCAGCTCACCAACAGGGTCCGGAGATGGGCAGTTCTTC	CASSPTGSGDGQFF
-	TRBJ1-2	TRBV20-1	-	TGCAGTGCTCCATGGACAGCGAATAACTATGGCTACACCTTC	CSAPWTANNYGYTF
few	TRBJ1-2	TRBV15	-	TGTGCCACCAGCAGAGACCGAGGGGGGTATGGCTACACCTTC	CATSRDRGGYGYTF
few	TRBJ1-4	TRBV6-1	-	TGTGCCAGCATCCGGGGCTCTGATGAAAAACTGTTTTTT	CASIRGSDEKLFF
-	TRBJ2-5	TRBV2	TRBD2	TGTGCCAGTAGAACGGGGGGTCAAGAGACCCAGTACTTC	CASRTGGQETQYF
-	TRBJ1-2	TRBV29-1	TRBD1	TGCAGCGTTACAGGGGGGGATGGCTACACCTTC	CSVTGGDGYTF
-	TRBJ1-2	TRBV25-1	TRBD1	TGTGCCAGCAGTGGGGACAGGCGGCATGGCTACACCTTC	CASSGDRRHGYTF
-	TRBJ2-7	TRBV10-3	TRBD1	TGTGCCATCAGTGCATTAGTAGGACAGGCGTACGAGCAGTACTTC	CAISALVGQAYEQYF
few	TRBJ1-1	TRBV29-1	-	TGCAGCGTTACCTGGGAGACTGAAGCTTTCTTT	CSVTWETEAFF
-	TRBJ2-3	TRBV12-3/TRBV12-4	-	TGTGCCAGCAACCCCGGGGAATACACAGATACGCAGTATTTT	CASNPGEYTDTQYF
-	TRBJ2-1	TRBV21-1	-	TGTGCCAGCAGCAAAGGAGGGCAGGGGCTAGCCTTCTACAATGAGCAGTTCTTC	CASSKGGQGLAFYNEQFF
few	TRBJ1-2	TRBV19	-	TGTGCCAGTAGTATAGATCACGTCCAGGGAGCGTATGGCTACACCTTC	CASSIDHVQGAYGYTF
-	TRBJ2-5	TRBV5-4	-	TGTGCCAGCAGCCCGGATCTTCAAGAGACCCAGTACTTC	CASSPDLQETQYF
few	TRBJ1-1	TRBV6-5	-	TGTGCCAGCAGTTACTCGGGGTCGCAGAACACTGAAGCTTTCTTT	CASSYSGSQNTEAFF
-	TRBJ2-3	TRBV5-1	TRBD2	TGCGCCAGCAGCTTGGGGGCGGGGGGCGTCCAAAGCACAGATACGCAGTATTTT	CASSLGAGGVQSTDTQYF
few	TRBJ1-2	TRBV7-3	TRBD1	TGTGCCAGTGCACAGGGGGCGCGGCTTGGCTATGGCTACACCTTC	CASAQGARLGYGYTF
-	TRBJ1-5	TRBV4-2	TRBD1	TGTGCCAGCAGCCAGGAGACAGGGTATAGCAATCAGCCCCAGCATTTT	CASSQETGYSNQPQHF
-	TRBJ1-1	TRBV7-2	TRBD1	TGTGCCAGCAGCTTGACAGGGATGAACACTGAAGCTTTCTTT	CASSLTGMNTEAFF
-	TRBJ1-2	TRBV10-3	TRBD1	TGTGCCATCACTCCGACAGGGGAACTCTATGGCCACACCTTC	CAITPTGELYGHTF
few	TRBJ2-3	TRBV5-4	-	TGTGCCAGCAGCTTGCGAAGCGGAAGCACAGATACGCAGTATTTT	CASSLRSGSTDTQYF
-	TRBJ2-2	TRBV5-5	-	TGTGCCTCAGGGCCGAACACCGGGGAGCTGTTTTTT	CASGPNTGELFF
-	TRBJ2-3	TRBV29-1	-	TGCAGCGTTGGGGGGAGGAGGCTCGGCACAGATACGCAGTATTTT	CSVGGRRLGTDTQYF
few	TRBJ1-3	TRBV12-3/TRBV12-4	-	TGTGCCAGCAGTTTGGTCGCCAGGTCCTCTGGAAACACCATATATTTT	CASSLVARSSGNTIYF
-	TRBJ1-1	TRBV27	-	TGTGCCAGCAGTATAAGGGGTGGTGAAGCTTTCTTT	CASSIRGGEAFF
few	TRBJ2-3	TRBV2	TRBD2	TGTGCCAGCACTTTTGCGGGGGGCGCCACAGATACGCAGTATTTT	CASTFAGGATDTQYF
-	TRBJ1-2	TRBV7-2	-	TGTGCCAGCAGCTTAAAGATCGGCTACACCTTC	CASSLKIGYTF
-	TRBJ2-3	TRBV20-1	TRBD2	TGCAGTGCTAGAGATCGGTTAGCGGGGGCCCCTCGCACAGATACGCAGTATTTT	CSARDRLAGAPRTDTQYF